One sample yielded the 22 T cell receptor beta chains listed below, sequenced in a study of T cell responses to AZD1222 COVID-19 vaccine. Produced via immunoSEQ multiplex PCR; TCRdb's table is partial and in-frame only. In the table there are 120,000 to 150,000 clones, 85% to 90% of which are singletons. The sample was peripheral blood, taken on day 0 of AZD1222 vaccination. The receptor source for this set is an adult in good health.

The chain recombines TRBV27 with TRBJ1-5; D remains ambiguous. This CDR3 has 14 residues. Trimming stripped 5 bases from V and 5 bases from J, with 13 bases between. CDR1 and CDR2 from the germline V gene are MNHEY and SMNVEV (reference sequence). CDR3 loop: CASSPSREYQPQHF. The CDR3 DNA reads TGTGCCAGCAGTCCCTCACGAGAATATCAGCCCCAGCATTTT.

The chain couples TRBV29-1 to TRBJ1-1; D ambiguous. This CDR3 has 11 amino acids. The germline V and J ends were trimmed by 0 bases and 10 bases, with 9 bases remaining between them. Germline-derived CDR1 and CDR2 are SQVTM and ANQGSEA. In DNA form, the CDR3 reads TGCAGCGTTGAAGAGGGTTTGGCAGCTTTCTTT. The encoded protein is CSVEEGLAAFF.

V usage is TRBV3-1 (or the pseudogene TRBV3-2) and J usage is TRBJ2-3; TRBD2 matches at 11 bases. This CDR3 region has 15 residues. The germline V gene encodes CDR1 LGHDT and CDR2 YNNKEL (reference sequence). V shed 3 bases, J shed 1 base, and the junction held 0 bases outside the gene matches. The CDR3 is CASSQGLAGTDTQYF. CDR3 DNA sequence: TGTGCCAGCAGCCAGGGACTAGCGGGCACAGATACGCAGTATTTT.

The chain joins TRBV28 to TRBJ2-7; D is tentatively TRBD1 or TRBD2 (5 bases each). Germline lookup yields CDR1 MDHEN and CDR2 SYDVKM. This CDR3 is 18 amino acids long. V gave up 4 bases and J gave up 4 bases, with 26 bases separating them. The CDR3 here is CASSSEGTWGEKRYEQYF. The DNA of the CDR3 is TGTGCCAGCAGTTCCGAGGGCACCTGGGGCGAGAAGCGGTACGAGCAGTACTTC.

The rearrangement uses TRBV12-3 or TRBV12-4 and TRBJ1-1; tentative D call: TRBD1 (5 bases). The CDR3 runs 12 residues. V lost 6 bases and J 1 base, leaving 6 bases between the germline ends. CDR3: CASRGQNTEAFF. Here the CDR3 DNA reads TGTGCCAGCAGAGGACAGAACACTGAAGCTTTCTTT.

The genes are TRBV5-1 and TRBJ2-7; tentatively, D is TRBD1 (6 bases). Per the germline V gene, CDR1 is SGHRS and CDR2 is YFSETQ. The CDR3 length is 16 residues. Trimming cost V 4 bases and J 2 bases, with 19 bases left between them. CDR3 region: CASSKRSRDKAYEQYF. CDR3 DNA sequence: TGCGCCAGCAGCAAAAGATCCCGGGACAAGGCCTACGAGCAGTACTTC.

V gene TRBV9 combines with J gene TRBJ2-1, with no clear D. V was trimmed by 4 bases and J by 0 bases, leaving 11 bases between them. This CDR3 region has 15 residues. Germline V gene lookup returns CDR1 SGDLS and CDR2 YYNGEE. For the CDR3, the DNA is TGTGCCAGCAGCCCCGGGCCGAGCTCCTACAATGAGCAGTTCTTC. It yields the protein CASSPGPSSYNEQFF.

DNA for the CDR3: TGTGCCAGTGTGACTCCTAGCTCTGGGGCCAACGTCCTGACTTTC. Encoded protein: CASVTPSSGANVLTF. V usage is TRBV19 and J usage is TRBJ2-6; D not certain. The CDR3 covers 15 residues. Per the germline V gene, CDR1 is LNHDA and CDR2 is SQIVND (reference sequence). V shed 8 bases and J shed 0 bases, with 11 bases lying between them.

This clone occurred a few times. The genes are TRBV11-1 and TRBJ1-1, with 7 bases identical to TRBD1. This CDR3 contains 12 residues. V lost 5 bases to trimming and J lost 5 bases; unmatched junction nucleotides: 2. The germline gives CDR1 SGHAT, CDR2 FQDESV (reference sequence). CDR3 sequence (DNA): TGTGCCAGCAGCAAGACAGGGACTGAAGCTTTCTTT. Its protein product is CASSKTGTEAFF.

The chain combines TRBV2 with TRBJ2-5, with TRBD2 matching over 11 bases. The CDR3 is 17 residues long. With 5 bases clipped from V and 2 bases from J, the junction kept 10 bases outside the gene matches. CDR1 is SNHLY and CDR2 is FYNNEI in the germline V gene. CDR3: CASSPGIAGGLQETQYF. In DNA form, the CDR3 reads TGTGCCAGCAGTCCTGGGATAGCGGGAGGGTTACAAGAGACCCAGTACTTC.

V and J are TRBV6-2 or TRBV6-3 and TRBJ2-5; TRBD2 might be the D (5 bases). CDR1 is MNHEY and CDR2 is SVGEGT in the germline V gene. Trimming took 0 bases from V and 5 from J, leaving 13 bases between them. The CDR3 runs 15 residues. CDR3 DNA sequence: TGTGCCAGCAGTTACTCGCTAGCTAATAAGGAGACCCAGTACTTC. Translated: CASSYSLANKETQYF.

This sequence joins TRBV19 and TRBJ1-1, with TRBD1 as a possible D gene (6 bases). Trimming removed 7 bases at V and 2 bases at J, with 26 bases between. CDR3 length equals 18 residues. CDR1 and CDR2 from the germline V gene are LNHDA and SQIVND (reference sequence). CDR3 in DNA: TGTGCCAGTACCGCAGACAGAAGCTCAATCAGGGGCAACACTGAAGCTTTCTTT. Its translation is CASTADRSSIRGNTEAFF.

The chain couples TRBV10-3 to TRBJ1-2, with 10 bases lining up with TRBD1. Germline CDR1 is ENHRY and CDR2 is SYGVKD. The V and J ends lost 2 bases and 8 bases, in that order; junction bases with no gene match: 8. The length of the CDR3 is 15 residues. CDR3 loop: CAISEPAGTGVGYTF. CDR3 DNA: TGTGCCATCAGTGAGCCAGCCGGGACAGGGGTCGGCTACACCTTC.

The V call is TRBV28, the J call TRBJ2-7; perhaps TRBD1 as D (6 bases). V dropped 2 bases and J dropped 0 bases, with 14 bases sitting between them. This CDR3 is 16 amino acids long. The germline gives CDR1 MDHEN, CDR2 SYDVKM. CDR3 sequence reads: CASSLRTGQSSYEQYF. DNA of the CDR3: TGTGCCAGCAGTTTACGTACGGGACAAAGCTCCTACGAGCAGTACTTC. Full variable domain (missing parts from reference TRBV28 and TRBJ2-7): DVKVTQSSRYLVKRTGEKVFLECVQDMDHENMFWYRQDPGLGLRLIYFSYDVKMKEKGDIPEGYSVSREKKERFSLILESASTNQTSMYLCASSLRTGQSSYEQYFGPGTRLTVT.

Details on this clone: Its ends do not fully match the called genes, so a read error is possible. The rearrangement uses TRBV19 and TRBJ2-7; 7 nucleotides match TRBD1. The length of the CDR3 is 17 residues. CDR1 and CDR2 (germline): LNHDA, SQIVND (reference sequence). The CDR3 DNA is TGTGCCAGTAGTATCATCTTCCTGCGGACAGGACACTACGAGCAGTATTTC. Its protein is CASSIIFLRTGHYEQYF.

CDR3 DNA sequence: TGTGCCAGCAGCTTAGACGCAGGGGGATACAATGAGCAGTTCTTC. This codes for CASSLDAGGYNEQFF. The genes are TRBV7-8 and TRBJ2-1; TRBD1 matches at 7 bases. V trimming: 1 base; J trimming: 4 bases; junction bases outside the gene matches: 4. CDR1 SGHVS and CDR2 FQNEAQ come from the germline V gene. The CDR3 sequence is 15 residues long.

This sequence joins TRBV18 and TRBJ1-6, with D perhaps TRBD1 (5 bases). The CDR3 is 15 amino acids. V was trimmed by 3 bases and J by 6 bases, leaving 12 bases between them. The germline CDR1 and CDR2 sequences are KGHSH and LQKENI. The CDR3 here is CASSPPGRANSPLHF. Written as DNA, the CDR3 is TGTGCCAGCTCACCCCCGGGACGGGCTAATTCACCCCTCCACTTT.

The CDR3 sequence: CASTPTPTGSYEAFF. The CDR3 DNA sequence: TGTGCCAGCACCCCGACCCCCACAGGATCGTATGAAGCTTTCTTT. The V call is TRBV9, the J call TRBJ1-1; D might be TRBD1 (5 bases). Germline loops: CDR1 SGDLS, CDR2 YYNGEE. The CDR3 extends over 15 amino acids. Trimming removed 6 bases from V and 7 bases from J, with 22 bases in between.

The chain recombines TRBV28 with TRBJ1-2, with 7 bases matching TRBD1. CDR3 length equals 13 residues. Germline trimming cut 6 bases from V and 5 bases from J; bases unmatched to any gene: 6. Germline loops: CDR1 MDHEN, CDR2 SYDVKM. The CDR3 is CASRAPGQYGYTF. In DNA, the CDR3 is TGTGCCAGCAGAGCGCCGGGACAGTATGGCTACACCTTC.

This sequence joins TRBV7-2 and TRBJ2-5, with 16 nucleotides matching TRBD2. Germline loops: CDR1 SGHTA, CDR2 FQGNSA. The CDR3 runs to 16 residues. With 6 bases clipped from V and 5 bases from J, the junction kept 6 bases outside the gene matches. CDR3 loop: CASSPGTSGRGETQYF. In DNA form, the CDR3 reads TGTGCCAGCAGTCCCGGGACTAGCGGGAGGGGGGAGACCCAGTACTTC.

The chain recombines TRBV6-4 with TRBJ1-5; D unclear. This CDR3 comprises 14 residues. Germline CDR1 MRHNA, CDR2 SNTAGT. V dropped 0 bases and J dropped 7 bases, with 10 bases sitting between them. Here the CDR3 reads CASSDSEGGQPQHF. In DNA, the CDR3 is TGTGCCAGCAGTGACTCGGAGGGCGGCCAGCCCCAGCATTTT.

The gene calls are TRBV5-1 and TRBJ2-7, with D possibly being TRBD1 (6 bases). V was shortened by 4 bases and J by 3 bases, with 14 bases between the two germline ends. This CDR3 spans 14 amino acids. Germline-derived CDR1 and CDR2 are SGHRS and YFSETQ. Written as DNA, the CDR3 is TGCGCCAGCAGCACAGACAGGCTGAACTACGAGCAGTACTTC. Its protein is CASSTDRLNYEQYF.